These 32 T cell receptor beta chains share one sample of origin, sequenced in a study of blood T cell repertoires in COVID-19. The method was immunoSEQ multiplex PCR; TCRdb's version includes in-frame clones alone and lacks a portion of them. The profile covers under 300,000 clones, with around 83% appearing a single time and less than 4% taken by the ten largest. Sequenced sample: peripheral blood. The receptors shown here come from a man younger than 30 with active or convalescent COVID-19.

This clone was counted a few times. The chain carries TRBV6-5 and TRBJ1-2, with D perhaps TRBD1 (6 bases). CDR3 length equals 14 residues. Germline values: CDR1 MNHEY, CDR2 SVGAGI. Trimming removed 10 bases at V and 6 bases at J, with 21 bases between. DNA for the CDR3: TGTGCCACACCCCTGAAGGGGGAAACCCATGGCTACACCTTC. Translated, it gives CATPLKGETHGYTF.

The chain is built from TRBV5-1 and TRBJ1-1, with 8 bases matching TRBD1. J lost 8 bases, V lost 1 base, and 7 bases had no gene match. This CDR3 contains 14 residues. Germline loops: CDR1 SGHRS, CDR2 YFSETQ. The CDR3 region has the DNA TGCGCCAGCAGCTTGTTACAGGGGGAGGTAGAAGCTTTCTTT. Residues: CASSLLQGEVEAFF.

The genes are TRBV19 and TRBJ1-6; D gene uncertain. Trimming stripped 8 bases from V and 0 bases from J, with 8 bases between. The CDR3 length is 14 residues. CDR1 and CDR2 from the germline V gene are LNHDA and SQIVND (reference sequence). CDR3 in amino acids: CASRWSSYNSPLHF. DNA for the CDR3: TGTGCCAGTCGGTGGAGCTCCTATAATTCACCCCTCCACTTT.

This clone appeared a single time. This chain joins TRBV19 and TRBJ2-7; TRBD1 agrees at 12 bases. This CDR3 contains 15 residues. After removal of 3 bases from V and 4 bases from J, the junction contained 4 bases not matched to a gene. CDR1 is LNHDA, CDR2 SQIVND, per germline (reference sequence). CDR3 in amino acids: CASSIGTGGEYEQYF. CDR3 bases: TGTGCCAGTAGTATTGGGACAGGGGGCGAATACGAGCAGTACTTC.

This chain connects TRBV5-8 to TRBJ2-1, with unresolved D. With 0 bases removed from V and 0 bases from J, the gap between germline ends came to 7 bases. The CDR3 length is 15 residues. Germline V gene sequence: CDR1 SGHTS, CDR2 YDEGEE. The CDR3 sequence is CASSLGDNSYNEQFF. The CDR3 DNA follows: TGTGCCAGCAGCTTGGGAGACAACTCCTACAATGAGCAGTTCTTC.

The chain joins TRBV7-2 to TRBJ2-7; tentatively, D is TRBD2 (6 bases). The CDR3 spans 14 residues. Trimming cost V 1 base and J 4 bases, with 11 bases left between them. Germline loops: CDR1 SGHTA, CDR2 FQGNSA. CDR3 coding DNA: TGTGCCAGCAGCTTAGAGGAACTAGCTTACGAGCAGTACTTC. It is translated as CASSLEELAYEQYF.

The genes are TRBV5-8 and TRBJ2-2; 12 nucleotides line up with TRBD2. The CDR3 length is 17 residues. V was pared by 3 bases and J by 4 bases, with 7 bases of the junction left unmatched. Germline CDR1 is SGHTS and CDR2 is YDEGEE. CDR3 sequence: CASSSIPTSGSTGELFF. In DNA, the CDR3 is TGTGCCAGCAGCTCGATCCCGACTAGCGGGAGCACCGGGGAGCTGTTTTTT. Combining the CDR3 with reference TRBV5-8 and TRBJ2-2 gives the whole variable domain EAGVTQSPTHLIKTRGQQATLRCSPISGHTSVYWYQQALGLGLQFLLWYDEGEERNRGNFPPRFSGRQFPNYSSELNVNALELEDSALYLCASSSIPTSGSTGELFFGEGSRLTVL.

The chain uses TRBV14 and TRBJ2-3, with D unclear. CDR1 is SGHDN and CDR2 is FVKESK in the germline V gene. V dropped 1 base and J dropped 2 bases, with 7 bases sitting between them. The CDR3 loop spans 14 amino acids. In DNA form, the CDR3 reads TGTGCCAGCAGCCAAGTACAGAACACAGATACGCAGTATTTT. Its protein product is CASSQVQNTDTQYF.

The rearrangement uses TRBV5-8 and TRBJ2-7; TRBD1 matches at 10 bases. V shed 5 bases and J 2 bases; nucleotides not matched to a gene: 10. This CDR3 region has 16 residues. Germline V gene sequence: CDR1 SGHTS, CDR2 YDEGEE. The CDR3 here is CASSYAGTGAPYEQYF. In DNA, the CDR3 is TGTGCCAGCAGTTATGCTGGGACAGGGGCCCCCTACGAGCAGTACTTC.

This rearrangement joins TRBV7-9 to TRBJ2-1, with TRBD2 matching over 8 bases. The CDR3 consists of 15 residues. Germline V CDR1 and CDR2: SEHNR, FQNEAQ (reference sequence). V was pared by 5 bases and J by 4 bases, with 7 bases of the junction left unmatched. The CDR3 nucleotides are TGTGCCAGCAGCCACGGGGGGGGGCTATACAATGAGCAGTTCTTC. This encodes CASSHGGGLYNEQFF.

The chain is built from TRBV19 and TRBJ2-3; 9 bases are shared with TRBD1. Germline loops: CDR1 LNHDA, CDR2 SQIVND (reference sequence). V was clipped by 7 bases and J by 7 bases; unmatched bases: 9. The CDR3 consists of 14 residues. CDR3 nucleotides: TGTGCCAGTACTTGGGACAGGGCTACGAATACGCAGTATTTT. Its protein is CASTWDRATNTQYF.

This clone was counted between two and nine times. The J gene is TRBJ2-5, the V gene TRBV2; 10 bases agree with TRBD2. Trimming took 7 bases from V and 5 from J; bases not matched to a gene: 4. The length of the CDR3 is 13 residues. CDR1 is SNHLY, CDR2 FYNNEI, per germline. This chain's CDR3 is CASTSGSFETQYF. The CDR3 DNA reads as TGTGCCAGCACTAGCGGGAGCTTTGAGACCCAGTACTTC.

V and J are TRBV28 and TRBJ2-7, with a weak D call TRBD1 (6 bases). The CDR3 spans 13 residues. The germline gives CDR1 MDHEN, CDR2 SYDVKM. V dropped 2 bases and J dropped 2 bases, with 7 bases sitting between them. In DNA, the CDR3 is TGTGCCAGCAGTTTAGGACAGCCCTACGAGCAGTACTTC. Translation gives CASSLGQPYEQYF.

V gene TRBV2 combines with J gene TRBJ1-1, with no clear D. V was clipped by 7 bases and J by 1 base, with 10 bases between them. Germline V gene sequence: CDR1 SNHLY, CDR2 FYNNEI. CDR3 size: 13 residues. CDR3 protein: CASTLQENTEAFF. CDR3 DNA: TGTGCCAGCACCCTCCAGGAGAACACTGAAGCTTTCTTT. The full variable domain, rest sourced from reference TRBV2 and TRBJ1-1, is EPEVTQTPSHQVTQMGQEVILRCVPISNHLYFYWYRQILGQKVEFLVSFYNNEISEKSEIFDDQFSVERPDGSNFTLKIRSTKLEDSAMYFCASTLQENTEAFFGQGTRLTVV.

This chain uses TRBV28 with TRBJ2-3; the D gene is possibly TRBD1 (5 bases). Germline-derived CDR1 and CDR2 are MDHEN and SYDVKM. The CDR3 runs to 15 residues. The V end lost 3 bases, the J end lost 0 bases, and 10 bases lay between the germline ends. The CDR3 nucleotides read TGTGCCAGCAGTTTCGGGCAGGGTAGCACAGATACGCAGTATTTT. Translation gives CASSFGQGSTDTQYF.

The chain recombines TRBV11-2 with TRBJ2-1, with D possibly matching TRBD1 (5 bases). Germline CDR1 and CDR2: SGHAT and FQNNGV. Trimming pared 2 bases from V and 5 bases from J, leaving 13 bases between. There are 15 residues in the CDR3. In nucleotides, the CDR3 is TGTGCCAGCAGCTTATTAGGGGTCCCAAACAATGAGCAGTTCTTC. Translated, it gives CASSLLGVPNNEQFF.

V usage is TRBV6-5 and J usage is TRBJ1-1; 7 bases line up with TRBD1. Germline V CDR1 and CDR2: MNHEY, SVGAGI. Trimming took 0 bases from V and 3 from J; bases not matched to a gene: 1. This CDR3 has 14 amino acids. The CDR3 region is CASSYSDRDTEAFF. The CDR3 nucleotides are TGTGCCAGCAGTTACTCTGACAGGGACACTGAAGCTTTCTTT.

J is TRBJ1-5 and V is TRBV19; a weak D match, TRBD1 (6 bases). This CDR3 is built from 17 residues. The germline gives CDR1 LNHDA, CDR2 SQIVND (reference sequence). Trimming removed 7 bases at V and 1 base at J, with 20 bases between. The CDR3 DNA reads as TGTGCCAGTACACCGATTGTGGGGGCGATAAGCAATCAGCCCCAGCATTTT. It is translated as CASTPIVGAISNQPQHF.

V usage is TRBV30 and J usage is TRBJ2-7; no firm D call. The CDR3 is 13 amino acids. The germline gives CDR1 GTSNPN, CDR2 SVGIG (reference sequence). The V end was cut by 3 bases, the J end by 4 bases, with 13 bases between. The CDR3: CAWSITTGYEQYF. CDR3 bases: TGTGCCTGGAGCATTACGACGGGTTACGAGCAGTACTTC.

The CDR3 loop reads CATSELGTGGIDTQYF. DNA of the CDR3: TGTGCCACCAGTGAGCTCGGGACAGGGGGCATAGATACGCAGTATTTT. The chain links TRBV24-1 to TRBJ2-3; 12 bases are shared with TRBD1. The CDR3 spans 16 residues. Trimming cost V 4 bases and J 5 bases; bases outside gene matches: 6. Germline CDR1 reads KGHDR; CDR2 reads SFDVKD.

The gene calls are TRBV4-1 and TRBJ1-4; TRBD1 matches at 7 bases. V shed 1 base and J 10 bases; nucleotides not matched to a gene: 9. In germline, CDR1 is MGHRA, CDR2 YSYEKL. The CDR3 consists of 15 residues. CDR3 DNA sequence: TGCGCCAGCAGCCAAGGCCGACAGGGCGTAGGAAAACTGTTTTTT. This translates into CASSQGRQGVGKLFF.

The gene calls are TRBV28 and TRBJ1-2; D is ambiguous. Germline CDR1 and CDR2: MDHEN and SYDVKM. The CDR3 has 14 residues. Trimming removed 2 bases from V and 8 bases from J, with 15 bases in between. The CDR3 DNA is TGTGCCAGCAGTTTAATAACCCTTGGGAGGGGCTACACCTTC. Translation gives CASSLITLGRGYTF.

The CDR3 loop reads CASSSRTGDYGYTF. CDR3 DNA sequence: TGTGCCAGCAGCTCCCGGACTGGGGACTATGGCTACACCTTC. This chain uses TRBV11-2 with TRBJ1-2; D is ambiguous. The V and J ends lost 4 bases and 3 bases respectively, with 12 bases between them. The CDR3 spans 14 residues. The germline CDR1 and CDR2 sequences are SGHAT and FQNNGV.

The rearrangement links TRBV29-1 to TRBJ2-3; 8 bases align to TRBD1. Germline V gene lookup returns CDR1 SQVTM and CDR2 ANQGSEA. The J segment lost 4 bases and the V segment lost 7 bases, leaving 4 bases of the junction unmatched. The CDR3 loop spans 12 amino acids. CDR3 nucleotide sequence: TGCAGCGCCGGACAGGGCTCAGATACGCAGTATTTT. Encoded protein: CSAGQGSDTQYF.

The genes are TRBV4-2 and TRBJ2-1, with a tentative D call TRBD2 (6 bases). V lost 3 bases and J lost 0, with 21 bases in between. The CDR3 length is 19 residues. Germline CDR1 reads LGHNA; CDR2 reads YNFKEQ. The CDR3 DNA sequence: TGTGCCAGCAGCCAGAACCCCTATATAGCGGAGAGCTCCTACAATGAGCAGTTCTTC. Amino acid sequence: CASSQNPYIAESSYNEQFF.

CDR3: CASSRKGGTDTQYF. CDR3 in DNA: TGCGCCAGCAGCCGTAAGGGGGGCACAGATACGCAGTATTTT. The J gene is TRBJ2-3, the V gene TRBV4-3; D might be TRBD1 (6 bases). CDR1 LGHNA and CDR2 YSLEER come from the germline V gene. This CDR3 has 14 residues. The V and J ends lost 4 bases and 1 base respectively, with 9 bases between them.

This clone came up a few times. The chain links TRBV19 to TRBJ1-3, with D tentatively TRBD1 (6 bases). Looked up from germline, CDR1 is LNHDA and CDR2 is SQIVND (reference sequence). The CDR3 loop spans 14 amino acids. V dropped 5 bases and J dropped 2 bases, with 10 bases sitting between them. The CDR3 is CASSARGTGNTIYF. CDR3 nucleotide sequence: TGTGCCAGTAGTGCCAGGGGAACTGGAAACACCATATATTTT.

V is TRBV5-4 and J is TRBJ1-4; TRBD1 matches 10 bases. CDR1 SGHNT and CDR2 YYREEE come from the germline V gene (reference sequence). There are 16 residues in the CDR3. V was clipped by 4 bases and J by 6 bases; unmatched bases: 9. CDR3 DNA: TGTGCCAGCAGCCTCCGGAGGGGGACAGGGGATGAAAAACTGTTTTTT. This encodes CASSLRRGTGDEKLFF.

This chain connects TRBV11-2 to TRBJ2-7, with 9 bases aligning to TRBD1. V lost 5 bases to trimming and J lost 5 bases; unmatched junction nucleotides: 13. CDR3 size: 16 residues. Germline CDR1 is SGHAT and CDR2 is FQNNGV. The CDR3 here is CASSQFPGTGSHEQYF. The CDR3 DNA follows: TGTGCCAGCAGCCAGTTCCCCGGGACAGGGTCCCACGAGCAGTACTTC.

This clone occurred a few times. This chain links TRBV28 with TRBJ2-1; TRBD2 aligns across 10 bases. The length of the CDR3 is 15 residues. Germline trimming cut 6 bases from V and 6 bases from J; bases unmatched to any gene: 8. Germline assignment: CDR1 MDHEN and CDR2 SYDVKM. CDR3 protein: CASSSAGGRFNEQFF. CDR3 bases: TGTGCCAGCAGCTCAGCGGGGGGGCGATTCAATGAGCAGTTCTTC.

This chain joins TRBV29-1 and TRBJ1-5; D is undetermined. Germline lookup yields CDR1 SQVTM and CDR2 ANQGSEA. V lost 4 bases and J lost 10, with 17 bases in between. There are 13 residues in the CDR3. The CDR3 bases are TGCAGCGTTGCTCCCACCCCCATTGGCCCCCAGCATTTT. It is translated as CSVAPTPIGPQHF.

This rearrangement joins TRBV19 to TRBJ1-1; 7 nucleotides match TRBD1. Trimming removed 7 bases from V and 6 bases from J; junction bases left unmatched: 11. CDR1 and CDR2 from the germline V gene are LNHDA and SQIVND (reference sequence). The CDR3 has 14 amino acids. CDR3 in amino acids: CASNRQGDVSEAFF. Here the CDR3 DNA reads TGTGCCAGTAATCGACAGGGAGACGTTTCTGAAGCTTTCTTT.